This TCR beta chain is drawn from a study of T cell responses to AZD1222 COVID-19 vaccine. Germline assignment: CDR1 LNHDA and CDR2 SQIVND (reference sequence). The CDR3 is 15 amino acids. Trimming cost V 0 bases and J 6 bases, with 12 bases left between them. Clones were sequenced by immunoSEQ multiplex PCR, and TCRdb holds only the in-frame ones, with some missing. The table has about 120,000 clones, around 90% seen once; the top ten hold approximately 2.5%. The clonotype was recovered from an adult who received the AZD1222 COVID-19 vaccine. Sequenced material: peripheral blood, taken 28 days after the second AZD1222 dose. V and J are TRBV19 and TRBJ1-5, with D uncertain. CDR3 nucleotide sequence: TGTGCCAGTAGTATAGAAGCGGGGTTTGGTCAGCCCCAGCATTTT. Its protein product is CASSIEAGFGQPQHF.